This T cell receptor beta chain was found in a study of shared clonotypes between healthy human individuals. For the study at large: Each donor had three CD4 naive, three CD4 memory, two CD8 naive and one CD8 memory plate.

The protocol was immunoSEQ multiplex PCR, while the TCRdb copy is restricted to in-frame clones and leaves out a portion. This sample has roughly 400,000 clones, with roughly 96% found just once. This clone was observed a single time. The sequencing sample was made of memory CD8+ T cells sorted from blood. The subset denotes: CD45RO+ cells pooled with CCR7-negative TemRA cells. This sequence originates from a man aged 30-40 years in good health.

CDR3 sequence reads: CASVDQWSLGVRAGELFF. In DNA, the CDR3 is TGTGCCAGTGTAGACCAGTGGAGTTTGGGGGTCAGGGCCGGGGAGCTGTTTTTT. The rearrangement joins TRBV19 to TRBJ2-2; D is perhaps TRBD1 or TRBD2 (5 bases each). CDR1 is LNHDA and CDR2 is SQIVND in the germline V gene (reference sequence). With 8 bases removed from V and 6 bases from J, the gap between germline ends came to 28 bases. The CDR3 is 18 residues long.